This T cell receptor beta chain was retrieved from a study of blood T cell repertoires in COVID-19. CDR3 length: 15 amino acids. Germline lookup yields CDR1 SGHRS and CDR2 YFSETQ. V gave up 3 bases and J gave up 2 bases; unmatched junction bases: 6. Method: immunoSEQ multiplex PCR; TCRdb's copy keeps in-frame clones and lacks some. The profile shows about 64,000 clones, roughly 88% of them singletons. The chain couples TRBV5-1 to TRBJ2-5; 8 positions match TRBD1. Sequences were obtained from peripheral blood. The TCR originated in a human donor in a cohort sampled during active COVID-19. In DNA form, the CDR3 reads TGCGCCAGCAGCTCGCTGAGACAGGGGCAAGAGACCCAGTACTTC. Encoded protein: CASSSLRQGQETQYF.